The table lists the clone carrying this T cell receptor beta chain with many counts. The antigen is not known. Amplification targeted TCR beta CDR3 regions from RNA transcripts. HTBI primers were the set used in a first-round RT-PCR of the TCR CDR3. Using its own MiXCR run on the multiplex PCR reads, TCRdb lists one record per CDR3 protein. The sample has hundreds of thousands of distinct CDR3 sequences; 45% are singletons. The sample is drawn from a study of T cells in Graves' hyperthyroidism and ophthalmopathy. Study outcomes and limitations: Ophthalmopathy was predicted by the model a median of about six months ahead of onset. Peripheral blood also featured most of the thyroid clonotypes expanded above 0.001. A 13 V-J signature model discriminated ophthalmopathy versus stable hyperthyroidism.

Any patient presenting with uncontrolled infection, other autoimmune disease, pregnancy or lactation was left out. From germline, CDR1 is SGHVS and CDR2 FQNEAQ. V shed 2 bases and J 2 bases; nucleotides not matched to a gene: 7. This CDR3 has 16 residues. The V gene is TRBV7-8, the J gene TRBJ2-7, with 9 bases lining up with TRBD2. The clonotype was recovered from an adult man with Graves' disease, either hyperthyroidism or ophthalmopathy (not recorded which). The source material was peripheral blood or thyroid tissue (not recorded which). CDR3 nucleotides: TGTGCCAGCAGCTTATTTCAGGCGGGAGGGCCCTACGAGCAGTACTTC. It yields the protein CASSLFQAGGPYEQYF.